Shown below are 25 T cell receptor beta chains from a single sample sequenced in a study of blood T cell repertoires in COVID-19 (dated by TCRdb to 2020 to 2021). The library relied on the immunoSEQ multiplex PCR assay. Sourced from immuneACCESS, this table was stored by TCRdb with only in-frame sequences that have V and J called. A share of the clones is absent; for the studies checked, an unresolved V gene accounts for under half, and the remainder has no known explanation. For this sample there are roughly 270,000 clones; roughly 80% appear just once. The ten largest clones capture over 4% of the sample. Sequencing input: PBMCs or T cells enriched from blood (not recorded which). The source of these receptors is a middle-aged man who had been exposed to COVID-19.

The rearrangement joins TRBV6-1 to TRBJ2-7, with D tentatively TRBD2 (6 bases). V lost 1 base and J 8 bases, leaving 9 bases between the germline ends. The V gene's germline CDR1 is MNHNS and CDR2 SASEGT. The CDR3 has 12 amino acids. The CDR3 loop is CASSEVGGKQYF. CDR3 nucleotide sequence: TGTGCCAGCAGTGAAGTGGGGGGAAAGCAGTACTTC.

V usage is TRBV29-1 and J usage is TRBJ1-2; 9 bases agree with TRBD1. V shed 3 bases, J shed 8 bases, and the junction held 10 bases outside the gene matches. Germline V gene sequence: CDR1 SQVTM, CDR2 ANQGSEA. This CDR3 comprises 14 residues. CDR3 DNA: TGCAGCGTTGAGAAGGGACAGGGAGGACGGGGCTACACCTTC. This sequence encodes CSVEKGQGGRGYTF.

The genes are TRBV3-1 (or the pseudogene TRBV3-2) and TRBJ2-4, with 9 positions matching TRBD2. V dropped 1 base and J dropped 15; count of bases not matched to a gene: 13. Germline CDR1 is LGHDT and CDR2 is YNNKEL (reference sequence). This CDR3 spans 15 amino acids. CDR3 protein: CASSQGLAGTSVPYF. The CDR3 DNA sequence: TGTGCCAGCAGCCAAGGGCTAGCGGGGACATCGGTCCCGTACTTC.

V and J are TRBV6-6 and TRBJ2-3, with 8 bases lining up with TRBD2. This CDR3 has 18 amino acids. Germline CDR1 reads MNHNY; CDR2 reads SVGAGI (reference sequence). The V gene end was trimmed by 5 bases and the J gene end by 2 bases; junction bases not matched to a gene: 15. This chain's CDR3 is CASSPLPTAGVITDTQYF. In nucleotides, the CDR3 is TGTGCCAGCAGTCCACTCCCCACAGCGGGAGTGATCACAGATACGCAGTATTTT.

The chain uses TRBV2 and TRBJ1-2, with 9 bases matching TRBD1. The germline V gene encodes CDR1 SNHLY and CDR2 FYNNEI. This CDR3 has 15 residues. V gave up 4 bases and J gave up 4 bases; unmatched junction bases: 7. This CDR3 reads CASSGTGTGSYGYTF. The CDR3 bases are TGTGCCAGCAGTGGGACCGGGACAGGGTCCTATGGCTACACCTTC.

The chain links TRBV10-3 to TRBJ2-3; D possibly corresponds to TRBD2 (6 bases). CDR3 length: 14 amino acids. In germline, CDR1 is ENHRY, CDR2 SYGVKD. The V end lost 7 bases, the J end lost 2 bases, and 13 bases lay between the germline ends. CDR3 residues: CAIKSWGDTDTQYF. In DNA form, the CDR3 reads TGTGCCATCAAGTCATGGGGGGACACAGATACGCAGTATTTT.

The V call is TRBV12-3 or TRBV12-4, the J call TRBJ1-2; the D is unclear. The V end was cut by 6 bases, the J end by 8 bases, with 13 bases between. This CDR3 region has 12 residues. The CDR3 is CASSSQAEGYTF. The CDR3 region has the DNA TGTGCCAGCAGCTCACAAGCGGAGGGCTACACCTTC.

The J gene is TRBJ2-1, the V gene TRBV9, with TRBD2 matching 11 bases. This CDR3 has 17 residues. The germline gives CDR1 SGDLS, CDR2 YYNGEE. The ends lost 5 bases at V and 4 bases at J; junction bases unmatched: 11. Here the CDR3 DNA reads TGTGCCAGCAGTTCCCTCCCAGGGACTAGCGGTTACAATGAGCAGTTCTTC. This gives the protein CASSSLPGTSGYNEQFF.

The rearrangement joins TRBV2 to TRBJ2-7; no reliable D call. V was trimmed by 0 bases and J by 0 bases, leaving 9 bases between them. There are 15 residues in the CDR3. Germline V lookup: CDR1 SNHLY, CDR2 FYNNEI. The CDR3 bases are TGTGCCAGCAGTGAAGCGCCGAGCTCCTCCTACGAGCAGTACTTC. It is translated as CASSEAPSSSYEQYF.

The chain recombines TRBV10-3 with TRBJ2-7; TRBD2 agrees at 8 bases. The germline V gene has CDR1 ENHRY and CDR2 SYGVKD. The CDR3 spans 14 residues. V lost 11 bases and J lost 7; bases outside the gene matches: 16. CDR3: CASSDGRAFGEQYF. Here the CDR3 DNA reads TGTGCCTCAAGCGACGGGAGGGCCTTTGGAGAGCAGTACTTC.

The chain combines TRBV3-1 (or the pseudogene TRBV3-2) with TRBJ1-2; D perhaps matches TRBD1 (5 bases). The CDR3 has 13 residues. Germline-derived CDR1 and CDR2 are LGHDT and YNNKEL (reference sequence). V was shortened by 1 base and J by 4 bases, with 7 bases between the two germline ends. For the CDR3, the DNA is TGTGCCAGCAGCCAAGGGGGGGGCTATGGCTACACCTTC. It encodes CASSQGGGYGYTF.

CDR3 sequence: CASSFPPPGLAGGNTGELFF. DNA of the CDR3: TGTGCCAGCAGCTTTCCCCCACCGGGACTAGCGGGAGGCAACACCGGGGAGCTGTTTTTT. This chain connects TRBV12-1 to TRBJ2-2; the DNA was not compared with TRBD2, the D call given in the table. TRBV12-1 is a documented pseudogene. The CDR3 totals 20 residues.

This clone appeared a single time. The CDR3 bases are TGTGCCTGGAGTGTGGTAGCGGGGGCGGATACGCAGTATTTT. It encodes CAWSVVAGADTQYF. The chain is built from TRBV30 and TRBJ2-3; TRBD2 matches 9 bases. Germline V gives CDR1 GTSNPN, CDR2 SVGIG (reference sequence). This CDR3 is built from 14 residues. V was pared by 0 bases and J by 6 bases, with 4 bases of the junction left unmatched.

The rearrangement joins TRBV10-3 to TRBJ2-7; D is uncertain. The CDR3 is 13 residues long. The V and J ends lost 7 bases and 4 bases respectively, with 14 bases between them. Germline CDR1 and CDR2: ENHRY and SYGVKD. For the CDR3, the DNA is TGTGCCATCATGGATCTTTCGCGGTACGAGCAGTACTTC. Protein product: CAIMDLSRYEQYF.

The rearrangement uses TRBV7-8 and TRBJ2-7; tentatively, D is TRBD1 (5 bases). Trimming stripped 8 bases from V and 7 bases from J, with 24 bases between. Germline loops: CDR1 SGHVS, CDR2 FQNEAQ. This CDR3 has 15 residues. CDR3 sequence (DNA): TGTGCCAGCCGCAATCAGGGAATGTGGGGTCGGGAGCAGTACTTC. Translation gives CASRNQGMWGREQYF.

The chain has TRBV7-3 and TRBJ2-1, with TRBD2 matching 8 bases. V lost 4 bases to trimming and J lost 9 bases; unmatched junction nucleotides: 14. Germline V lookup: CDR1 SGHTA, CDR2 FQGTGA. The CDR3 is made up of 16 amino acids. CDR3: CASSSRVAGGFSEQFF. The CDR3 nucleotides are TGTGCCAGCAGCTCCCGTGTGGCGGGAGGATTTAGTGAGCAGTTCTTC.

The rearrangement links TRBV2 to TRBJ1-5; 8 bases agree with TRBD1. Germline-derived CDR1 and CDR2 are SNHLY and FYNNEI. Trimming took 7 bases from V and 5 from J; bases not matched to a gene: 13. The length of the CDR3 is 16 residues. CDR3 sequence reads: CASKATFDRGYQPQHF. As DNA, the CDR3 is TGTGCCAGCAAGGCAACCTTCGACAGGGGCTATCAGCCCCAGCATTTT.

The V gene is TRBV12-5, the J gene TRBJ1-6; TRBD1 matches at 7 bases. The CDR3 consists of 14 residues. The junction had 9 bases not matched to a gene; V was cut back by 6 bases and J by 10 bases. The V gene's germline CDR1 is LGHNT and CDR2 FRNRAP. Here the CDR3 reads CASGPTGMGSPLHF. The CDR3 DNA sequence: TGTGCTAGTGGCCCGACAGGGATGGGATCACCCCTCCACTTT.

V and J are TRBV20-1 and TRBJ1-1; D gene unclear. Trimming shortened V by 0 bases and J by 8 bases, and 7 bases separated the two germline ends. The CDR3 spans 11 residues. The germline V gene has CDR1 DFQATT and CDR2 SNEGSKA (reference sequence). The DNA for the CDR3 is TGCAGTGCTAGAGATGGGCTCGAAGCTTTCTTT. This gives the protein CSARDGLEAFF.

V gene TRBV10-2 combines with J gene TRBJ2-7, with D unresolved. Germline loops: CDR1 WSHSY, CDR2 SAAADI. Trimming removed 4 bases at V and 0 bases at J, with 13 bases between. The CDR3 is 15 residues long. The CDR3 reads CASSGLEAFSYEQYF. The CDR3 region has the DNA TGCGCCAGCAGTGGGCTAGAAGCATTCTCCTACGAGCAGTACTTC.

This chain uses TRBV18 with TRBJ1-2; D is unclear. Trimming shortened V by 1 base and J by 6 bases, and 9 bases separated the two germline ends. The CDR3 spans 13 residues. The germline gives CDR1 KGHSH, CDR2 LQKENI. This chain's CDR3 is CASSPRGMDGYTF. The CDR3, as DNA: TGTGCCAGCTCACCACGAGGCATGGATGGCTACACCTTC. Full variable domain (rest looked up from reference TRBV18 and TRBJ1-2): NAGVMQNPRHLVRRRGQEARLRCSPMKGHSHVYWYRQLPEEGLKFMVYLQKENIIDESGMPKERFSAEFPKEGPSILRIQQVVRGDSAAYFCASSPRGMDGYTFGSGTRLTVV.

The chain links TRBV10-3 to TRBJ2-1, with TRBD2 identical over 8 bases. Per the germline V gene, CDR1 is ENHRY and CDR2 is SYGVKD. CDR3 length: 12 amino acids. The trim removed 5 bases at V and 10 bases at J, leaving 4 bases unmatched. The CDR3: CAISRAGVEQFF. The CDR3 region has the DNA TGTGCCATCAGTCGAGCGGGAGTCGAGCAGTTCTTC.

The J gene is TRBJ2-2, the V gene TRBV29-1; TRBD1 agrees at 9 bases. CDR1 is SQVTM, CDR2 ANQGSEA, per germline. The V gene end was trimmed by 4 bases and the J gene end by 6 bases; junction bases not matched to a gene: 3. The CDR3 consists of 13 residues. The CDR3 region has the DNA TGCAGCGTTGTTCGACAGGGGGCCGGGGAGCTGTTTTTT. It is translated as CSVVRQGAGELFF.

This clone was observed a single time. The V call is TRBV5-1, the J call TRBJ2-1; 9 bases line up with TRBD1. The CDR3 contains 14 residues. In germline, CDR1 is SGHRS, CDR2 YFSETQ. V was clipped by 4 bases and J by 7 bases; unmatched bases: 6. The CDR3 loop reads CASSMVGQGNEQFF. DNA for the CDR3: TGCGCCAGCAGCATGGTGGGACAGGGTAATGAGCAGTTCTTC.

The chain has TRBV4-1 and TRBJ2-3, with a weak D call TRBD2 (6 bases). Germline values: CDR1 MGHRA, CDR2 YSYEKL. The germline V and J ends were trimmed by 1 base and 3 bases, with 8 bases remaining between them. There are 14 residues in the CDR3. The CDR3 bases are TGCGCCAGCAGCCAAGGGGCGGGAACAGATACGCAGTATTTT. Protein sequence: CASSQGAGTDTQYF.